This T cell receptor beta chain is from a study of OX40 agonist ivuxolimab in advanced cancers. This CDR3 has 14 residues. Looked up from germline, CDR1 is LNHDA and CDR2 is SQIVND (reference sequence). Trimming left V 6 bases short and J 4 bases short, with 12 bases between. TCRdb keeps only in-frame clones here, not all; method: immunoSEQ multiplex PCR. The sample lists about 76,000 clones, around 86% occurring once. The source was CD4+ or CD8+ T cells sorted from blood, collected in a trial of the OX40 agonist ivuxolimab. The TCR was taken from an adult with an advanced solid tumor such as melanoma, head and neck, liver or kidney cancer. V is TRBV19 and J is TRBJ1-4; TRBD1 might be the D (5 bases). CDR3 protein: CASRGGMLNEKLFF. The CDR3 DNA is TGTGCCAGTAGGGGGGGGATGCTTAATGAAAAACTGTTTTTT.